This T cell receptor beta chain emerged from a study of cytomegalovirus exposure and HLA in healthy donors. Amplification used 60 Vbeta primers and 13 Jbeta primers. The protocol was immunoSEQ multiplex PCR, while the TCRdb copy is restricted to in-frame clones and leaves out a portion. The data contain 150,000 to 200,000 clones, 80% of them singletons. Overall study findings and caveats: In a later analysis, TCR association rates varied by HLA locus: DRB1 most, HLA-C fewest. Most CMV-associated TCR beta chains were later found to appear HLA-restricted. Across donors, presence/absence analyses took sequencing depth to be roughly uniform. In an earlier analysis, about 87% or about 30%: the productive usage of most TCR beta V segments.

On this clone: Its antigen is as yet unknown.

Per germline, CDR1 SEHNR and CDR2 FQNEAQ (reference sequence). CDR3 length equals 14 residues. With V trimmed by 7 bases and J by 5 bases, 9 bases remained unmatched. Sequenced: PBMCs. The receptor comes from a woman aged 45-65 years in good health and CMV-seropositive. The chain is built from TRBV7-9 and TRBJ1-1, with 8 bases matching TRBD1. This chain's CDR3 is CASTSGGGGTEAFF. The CDR3 DNA follows: TGTGCCAGCACCTCAGGGGGCGGGGGAACTGAAGCTTTCTTT.